This T cell receptor beta chain was captured in a study of shared clonotypes between healthy human individuals (TCRdb year 2020). Looking at the study overall: The cohort comprised a couple of women and a few men aged 18 to 49 years. For each donor, CD4 naive and CD4 memory were each run on three plates, CD8 naive on two plates, and CD8 memory on one plate. The study deeply sequenced blood TCR repertoires of five healthy adults to estimate repertoire size and the extent of clonotype sharing between individuals. To increase sequencing depth and limit assay-specific biases, different laboratories used diverse techniques to prepare libraries and sequence TCR repertoires. Each donor's leukapheresis produced roughly between roughly 0.85 and 9.5 billion PBMCs.

This clone has a single count. What this receptor recognizes is not known. Per-nucleotide qualities are absent, and no much larger clonotype sits a single base away. Using the deep immunoSEQ assay, TCR CDR3 regions were amplified from genomic DNA by multiplex PCR. Extracted genomic DNA from each cell subset was distributed evenly across all wells of several immunoSEQ 96-well plates, and each plate was treated as a replicate. Each replicate PCR for sorted subsets received roughly 0.2 ug genomic DNA, equal to tens of thousands of T cell genomes. Purified libraries were measured with a Qubit 3.0 fluorometer, size-checked on a Bioanalyzer 2100, and measured again with the KAPA Library Quantification kit. Every immunoSEQ 96-well plate was sequenced on a dedicated single-read 150-cycle Illumina NextSeq 550 flow cell. For the original study's pipeline: Because only junctional sequences without quality scores were contained in the immunoSEQ output, filtering matching that applied to full-length reads could not be performed. Sequences were annotated with PyIR, a Python wrapper for IgBLAST v1.9, and V/J genes and CDR3 were assigned using IMGT germline references. Reads with weak V/J assignments (E-value above 1e-6), missing CDR3, stop codons, out-of-frame junctions, or ambiguous translated residues were removed. V3J clonotypes were defined by identical inferred V gene, J gene, and CDR3 amino acid sequence. To compute the percentage overlap between repertoires, the number of shared unique clonotypes was divided by the size of the smaller repertoire. Three approaches were used to assess repertoire richness: RTK rarefaction, the Chao1 estimator, and Recon v2.1 estimates of unobserved clonotypes. Generation probabilities were computed with OLGA for all TCRbeta clonotypes obtained by the gDNA method from four donors. The source is immuneACCESS, and TCRdb retained only in-frame sequences with V and J called. Part of the clones is not carried over; for the studies checked, unresolved V genes explain less than half of this, and the remainder is unexplained. The DNA was the basis for D and trimming; V, J and clone size are from that table. The sample yields roughly 2,000,000 clones; 80% to 95% were counted once. Around 1.8% of the sample is held by the ten biggest clonotypes.

CD8 naive samples consisted of CD45RO-negative cells that were positively selected for CCR7, yielding a CD45RA+CCR7+ population without TemRA cells. Donors were healthy HIV-negative adults with no recently reported acute infections or vaccinations. Every donor was a Caucasian adult residing in Nashville, Tennessee, USA. Blood was collected by leukapheresis, and PBMCs were isolated by Ficoll-Histopaque density gradient centrifugation and then cryopreserved in liquid nitrogen vapor phase. Analytical flow cytometry was used to check the purity and quantity of each magnetically sorted T cell population. Genomic DNA was isolated from each sorted fraction and quantified by UV absorbance on a Nanodrop 2000c. Including the terminal cysteine and phenylalanine, the CDR3 comprises 17 residues. Only the CDR3 part of the read is kept: 51 bases, read in frame from the first base. Deletion took 1 base off V and 1 base off J, with a span of 19 bases between the germline ends. The germline V gene sets CDR1 to SQVTM and CDR2 to ANQGSEA.

The study at large found these results: Pairwise subsampling indicated that sequencing depth was expected to affect the degree of clonotype sharing among donors. Compared with non-shared clonotypes, the clonotypes found in all four sorted-subset donors had higher generation probabilities. Rarefaction of sorted-subset datasets indicated incomplete sequencing despite the large sequencing depth. Naive subsets generally had larger estimated clonotype richness than memory subsets. Approximately 5% of naive CD4, around 4% of naive CD8, roughly 2.5% of memory CD4, and around 0.4% of memory CD8 clonotypes were shared across several donors. Sampling was restricted to blood, and TCR repertoires in tissue are likely to differ from TCR repertoires in blood. The genetic and exposure-history diversity represented was limited by the small number of donors.

The TCR originated in a man aged 18 to 30 in good health. Some clones in this sample may be carry-over from other donors' samples. Sample: naive CD8+ T cells from PBMCs. This sample's cell subset or site label indicates: CD45RA+CCR7+. This receptor chain uses TRBV29-1 and TRBJ1-1, and perhaps TRBD1 as D gene, on 5 matching bases. The DNA is as follows: TGCAGCGTTGAAGTCCAGCTGGGGGATTCGACGAACACTGAAGCTTTCTTT. This encodes CSVEVQLGDSTNTEAFF.